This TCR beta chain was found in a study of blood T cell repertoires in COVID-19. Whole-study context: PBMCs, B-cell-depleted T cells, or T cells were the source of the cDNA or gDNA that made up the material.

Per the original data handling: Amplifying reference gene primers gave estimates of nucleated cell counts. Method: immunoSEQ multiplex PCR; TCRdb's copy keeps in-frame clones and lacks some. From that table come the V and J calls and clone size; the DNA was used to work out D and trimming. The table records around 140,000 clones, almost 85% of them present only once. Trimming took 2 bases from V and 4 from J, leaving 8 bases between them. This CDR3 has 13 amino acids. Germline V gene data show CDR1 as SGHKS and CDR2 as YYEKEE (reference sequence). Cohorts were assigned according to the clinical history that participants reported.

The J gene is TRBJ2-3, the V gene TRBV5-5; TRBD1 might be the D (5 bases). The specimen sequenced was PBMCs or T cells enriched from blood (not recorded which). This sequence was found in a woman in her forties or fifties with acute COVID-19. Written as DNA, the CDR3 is TGTGCCAGCAGCTTAGAAGGGGCAGATACGCAGTATTTT. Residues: CASSLEGADTQYF.